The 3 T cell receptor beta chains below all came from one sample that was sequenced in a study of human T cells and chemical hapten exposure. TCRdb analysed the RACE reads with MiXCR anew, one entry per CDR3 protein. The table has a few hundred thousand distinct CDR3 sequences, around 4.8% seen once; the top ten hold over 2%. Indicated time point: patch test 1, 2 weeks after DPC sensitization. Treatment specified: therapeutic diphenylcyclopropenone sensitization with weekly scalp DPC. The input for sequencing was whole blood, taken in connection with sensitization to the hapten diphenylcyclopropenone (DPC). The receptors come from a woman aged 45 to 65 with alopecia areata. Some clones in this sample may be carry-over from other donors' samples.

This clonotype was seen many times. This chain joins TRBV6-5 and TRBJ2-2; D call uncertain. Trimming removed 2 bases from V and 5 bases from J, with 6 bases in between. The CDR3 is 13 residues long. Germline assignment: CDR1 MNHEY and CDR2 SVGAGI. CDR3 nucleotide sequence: TGTGCCAGCAGTTACCGTACAACCGGGGAGCTGTTTTTT. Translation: CASSYRTTGELFF.

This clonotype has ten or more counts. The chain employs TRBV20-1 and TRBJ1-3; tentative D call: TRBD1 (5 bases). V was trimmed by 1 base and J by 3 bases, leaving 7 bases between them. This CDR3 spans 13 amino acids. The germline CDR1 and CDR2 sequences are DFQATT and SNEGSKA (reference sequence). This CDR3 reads CSARVRDGNTIYF. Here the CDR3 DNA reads TGCAGTGCTAGAGTCAGGGATGGAAACACCATATATTTT.

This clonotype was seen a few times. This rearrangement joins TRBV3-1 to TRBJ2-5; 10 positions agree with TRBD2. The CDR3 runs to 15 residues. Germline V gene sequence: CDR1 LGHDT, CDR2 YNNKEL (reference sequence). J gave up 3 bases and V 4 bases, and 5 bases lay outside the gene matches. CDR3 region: CASSRTGTSEETQYF. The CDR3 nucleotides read TGTGCCAGCAGCCGTACCGGGACTAGCGAAGAGACCCAGTACTTC.